Here is one T cell receptor beta chain with its context. Its target is unknown. An end of the junction does not agree with germline; a read error may underlie this. The CDR3 totals 14 residues. The germline V gene encodes CDR1 KGHSH and CDR2 LQKENI. These data are taken from a study of blood T cells in healthy people across ages. Study findings and constraints: A conclusive naive versus antigen-experienced comparison was prevented by the unsorted PBMCs.

A second PCR of 7 to 11 cycles used a sample-barcoded 5' primer and a J-beta primer mix. From the 5' RACE reads, TCRdb called clonotypes with MiXCR, one entry per CDR3 protein. The repertoire holds almost 800,000 distinct CDR3 sequences, 55% to 70% seen once, with around 20% in the top ten. The V gene is TRBV18, the J gene TRBJ2-1; 7 bases align to TRBD1. This TCR came from a man aged 25 to 40 in good health. What was sequenced was blood. The CDR3 nucleotides read TGTGCCAGCACACCGGGGACAGTGATCAATGAGCAGTTCTTC. Translating it yields CASTPGTVINEQFF.